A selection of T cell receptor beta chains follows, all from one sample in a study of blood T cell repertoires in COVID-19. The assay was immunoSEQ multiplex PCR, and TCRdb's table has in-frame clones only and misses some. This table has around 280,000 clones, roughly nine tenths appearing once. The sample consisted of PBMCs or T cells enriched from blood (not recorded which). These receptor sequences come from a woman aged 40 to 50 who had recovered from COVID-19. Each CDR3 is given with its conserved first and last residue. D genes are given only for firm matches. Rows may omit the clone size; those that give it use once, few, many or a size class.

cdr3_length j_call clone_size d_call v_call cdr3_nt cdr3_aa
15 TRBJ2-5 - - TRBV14 TGTGCCAGCAGCTTTAATAACGGGAGATCAGAGACCCAGTACTTC CASSFNNGRSETQYF
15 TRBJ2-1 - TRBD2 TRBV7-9 TGTGCCACTAGGGGGCTAGCGGGAGGTACGAATGAGCAGTTCTTC CATRGLAGGTNEQFF
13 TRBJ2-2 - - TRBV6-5 TGTGCCAGCAGTCCCCAGGGAACCGGGGAGCTGTTTTTT CASSPQGTGELFF
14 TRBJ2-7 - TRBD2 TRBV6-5 TGTGCCAGCAGTCGACGGACTAGCGGCTACGAGCAGTACTTC CASSRRTSGYEQYF
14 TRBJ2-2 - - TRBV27 TGTGCCAGCAGGATGGACAGGAACACCGGGGAGCTGTTTTTT CASRMDRNTGELFF
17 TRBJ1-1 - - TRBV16 TGTGCCAGCAACTATAGAATGCTAGGGACACAGAACACTGAAGCTTTCTTT CASNYRMLGTQNTEAFF
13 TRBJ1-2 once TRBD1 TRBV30 TGTGCCTGGACTTCGACAGGGGTCTATGGCTACACCTTC CAWTSTGVYGYTF
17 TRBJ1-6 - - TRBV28 TGTGCCAGCAGCCCCGTCCGGGAGGGAGGAGGTAATTCACCCCTCCACTTT CASSPVREGGGNSPLHF
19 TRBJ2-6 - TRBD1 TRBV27 TGTGCCAGCAGTCCCCGAGGGGGCAGGGGGATCGCCGGGGCCAACGTCCTGACTTTC CASSPRGGRGIAGANVLTF
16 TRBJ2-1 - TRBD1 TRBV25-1 TGTGCCAGCAGTGCCGCCGGGACAGGGGGGGACAATGAGCAGTTCTTC CASSAAGTGGDNEQFF